This T cell receptor (beta chain) was sequenced during a study of blood T cell repertoires in COVID-19. About the study: Sources were T cells, B-cell-depleted T cells, or PBMCs; the material itself was cDNA or gDNA.

Germline CDR1 reads ENHRY; CDR2 reads SYGVKD. Trimming cost V 3 bases and J 3 bases; bases outside gene matches: 9. The CDR3 is 16 residues long. How the authors handled the data: Using reference gene primer amplification, nucleated cell counts were estimated. This table comes from immunoSEQ multiplex PCR, and its TCRdb copy is limited to in-frame clones, with some not included. That table furnishes V, J and clone size, whereas the DNA furnished D and trimming. This table holds approximately 77,000 clones, about 87% found once. This chain links TRBV10-3 with TRBJ2-3, with TRBD2 matching over 7 bases. What was sequenced was peripheral blood. This sequence was found in a woman older than 75 with acute or convalescent COVID-19. The CDR3 is CAISDPSGAPTDTQYF. The CDR3 DNA reads TGTGCCATCAGTGACCCTAGCGGAGCCCCGACAGATACGCAGTATTTT.